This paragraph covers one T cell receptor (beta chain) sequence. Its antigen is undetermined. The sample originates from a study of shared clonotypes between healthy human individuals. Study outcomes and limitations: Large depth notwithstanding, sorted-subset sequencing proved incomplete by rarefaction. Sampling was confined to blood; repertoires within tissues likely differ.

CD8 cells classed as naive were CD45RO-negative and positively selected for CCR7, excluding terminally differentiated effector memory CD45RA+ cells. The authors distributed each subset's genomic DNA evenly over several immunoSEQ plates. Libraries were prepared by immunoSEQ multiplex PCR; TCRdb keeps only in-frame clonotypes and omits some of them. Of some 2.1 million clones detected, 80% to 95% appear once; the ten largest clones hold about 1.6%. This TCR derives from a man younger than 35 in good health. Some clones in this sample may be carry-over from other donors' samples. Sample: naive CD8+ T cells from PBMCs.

CDR3 coding DNA: TGTGCCAGCAGCCCGGGCCTCAACCCCCGCATAAGCAATCAGCCCCAGCATTTT. This codes for CASSPGLNPRISNQPQHF. The chain joins TRBV2 to TRBJ1-5; D gene uncertain. V lost 6 bases and J 1 base, leaving 22 bases between the germline ends. The CDR3 has 18 residues. Germline V gene data show CDR1 as SNHLY and CDR2 as FYNNEI.